This passage covers 32 T cell receptor beta chains from one sample sequenced in a study of T cells in Graves' hyperthyroidism and ophthalmopathy. From RNA transcripts, TCR beta CDR3 regions were amplified. The HTBI primer set drove a first-round RT-PCR of the TCR CDR3. TCRdb re-called the multiplex PCR reads through MiXCR, storing one row per CDR3 protein. Among about 500,000 distinct CDR3 sequences listed, under 15% were seen once. The sequenced sample consisted of blood. These TCRs come from a woman younger than 35 with Graves' hyperthyroidism.

The J gene is TRBJ2-2, the V gene TRBV27; 12 bases align to TRBD2. The germline V gene encodes CDR1 MNHEY and CDR2 SMNVEV (reference sequence). Trimming took 6 bases from V and 6 from J; bases not matched to a gene: 11. The CDR3 length is 17 residues. CDR3 residues: CASRPLAGGPSSGELFF. The DNA of the CDR3 is TGTGCCAGCAGGCCCCTAGCGGGAGGGCCCTCTTCCGGGGAGCTGTTTTTT.

This clonotype has at least ten counts. The chain uses TRBV28 and TRBJ2-3, with 10 bases aligning to TRBD1. CDR1 and CDR2 from the germline V gene are MDHEN and SYDVKM. The CDR3 runs 15 residues. After removal of 8 bases from V and 3 bases from J, the junction contained 8 bases not matched to a gene. In nucleotides, the CDR3 is TGTGCCAGCGAGCCTGACAGGGGGCCTACAGATACGCAGTATTTT. It specifies CASEPDRGPTDTQYF.

This clonotype was observed a few times. The V and J genes are TRBV20-1 and TRBJ1-4, with 7 bases aligning to TRBD1. The J segment lost 1 base and the V segment lost 5 bases, leaving 4 bases of the junction unmatched. This CDR3 spans 14 amino acids. In germline, CDR1 is DFQATT, CDR2 SNEGSKA (reference sequence). The CDR3 DNA sequence: TGCAGTGCTGGCGCAGGGGGAACTAATGAAAAACTGTTTTTT. It translates to CSAGAGGTNEKLFF.

In its sample, this clonotype was seen a few times. V gene TRBV10-1 combines with J gene TRBJ2-3, with 11 bases fitting TRBD2. Germline V gene lookup returns CDR1 WNHNN and CDR2 SYGVQD (reference sequence). The J segment lost 0 bases and the V segment lost 4 bases, leaving 12 bases of the junction unmatched. The CDR3 loop spans 19 amino acids. The CDR3 loop reads CASSGTLSGGESSTDTQYF. DNA for the CDR3: TGCGCCAGCAGTGGGACCCTTAGCGGGGGGGAGTCTAGCACAGATACGCAGTATTTT.

This clonotype has at least ten counts. The chain links TRBV30 to TRBJ2-7, with D possibly being TRBD1 (6 bases). The V gene lost 4 bases and the J gene lost 3 bases, with 10 bases spanning the gap. CDR1 is GTSNPN, CDR2 SVGIG, per germline (reference sequence). The CDR3 runs to 12 residues. The CDR3 spells CAWTGDDYEQYF. The CDR3 region has the DNA TGTGCCTGGACAGGGGATGACTACGAGCAGTACTTC.

This clonotype was counted at least ten times. The chain has TRBV12-3 or TRBV12-4 and TRBJ1-2, with 8 nucleotides matching TRBD1. The ends lost 10 bases at V and 8 bases at J; junction bases unmatched: 12. The CDR3 contains 13 residues. This chain's CDR3 is CAIPKRTGRGYTF. In nucleotides, the CDR3 is TGTGCCATCCCGAAGAGGACAGGGCGCGGCTACACCTTC.

The chain links TRBV5-1 to TRBJ2-4; D ambiguous. The germline gives CDR1 SGHRS, CDR2 YFSETQ. The CDR3 is 16 residues long. Trimming removed 0 bases from V and 0 bases from J, with 10 bases in between. The CDR3: CASSLAGPLAKNIQYF. The CDR3 DNA sequence: TGCGCCAGCAGCTTGGCAGGCCCACTAGCCAAAAACATTCAGTACTTC. Filled out from reference TRBV5-1 and TRBJ2-4, the complete variable domain reads KAGVTQTPRYLIKTRGQQVTLSCSPISGHRSVSWYQQTPGQGLQFLFEYFSETQRNKGNFPGRFSGRQFSNSRSEMNVSTLELGDSALYLCASSLAGPLAKNIQYFGAGTRLSVL.

This clonotype has ten or more counts. This chain links TRBV9 with TRBJ2-5; a possible D gene is TRBD2 (6 bases). The CDR3 is made up of 15 amino acids. Germline CDR1 reads SGDLS; CDR2 reads YYNGEE. V lost 4 bases, J lost 0 bases, and 13 bases lay in between. The CDR3 region is CASSISGTYQETQYF. The CDR3 DNA follows: TGTGCCAGCAGCATCTCCGGGACTTACCAAGAGACCCAGTACTTC.

This clonotype has ten or more counts. CDR3 residues: CASSPRAGSGSSTGELFF. CDR3 coding DNA: TGTGCCAGCAGCCCCCGCGCGGGTAGCGGGAGTTCTACCGGGGAGCTGTTTTTT. J is TRBJ2-2 and V is TRBV5-5, with 9 bases aligning to TRBD2. J lost 5 bases, V lost 4 bases, and 15 bases had no gene match. Germline assignment: CDR1 SGHKS and CDR2 YYEKEE (reference sequence). The CDR3 spans 18 residues.

This clonotype has a count of ten or more. The chain carries TRBV30 and TRBJ2-2; maybe TRBD1 (5 bases). The CDR3 contains 13 residues. Between the trimmed V and J ends, which lost 3 bases and 4 bases, there was a span of 9 bases. CDR1 is GTSNPN and CDR2 is SVGIG in the germline V gene (reference sequence). The CDR3 region is CAWSSGRTGELFF. The CDR3, as DNA: TGTGCCTGGAGCTCAGGGCGCACCGGGGAGCTGTTTTTT.

The table lists this clonotype with many counts. The chain combines TRBV18 with TRBJ2-3; D call uncertain. The germline V gene has CDR1 KGHSH and CDR2 LQKENI. V was cut by 2 bases and J by 3 bases, with 6 bases left in between. This CDR3 contains 13 residues. CDR3 sequence (DNA): TGTGCCAGCTCACCAGCTGAGACAGATACGCAGTATTTT. Translated: CASSPAETDTQYF.

This clonotype was recorded a few times. A much larger clone sits a single nucleotide away, making a read error possible. This chain connects TRBV25-1 to TRBJ2-1; either TRBD1 or TRBD2 may supply D (5 bases each). Germline V lookup: CDR1 MGHDK, CDR2 SYGVNS. This CDR3 is 16 amino acids long. Trimming pared 7 bases from V and 1 base from J, leaving 17 bases between. The CDR3 loop reads CASNVLGAKSYNEQFF. The CDR3 bases are TGTGCCAGCAATGTGCTCGGGGCTAAATCCTACAATGAGCAGTTCTTC.

V gene TRBV5-1 combines with J gene TRBJ2-7; D possibly corresponds to TRBD2 (6 bases). CDR3 length equals 16 residues. V gave up 4 bases and J gave up 5 bases, with 22 bases separating them. Germline V gene sequence: CDR1 SGHRS, CDR2 YFSETQ. CDR3 in DNA: TGCGCCAGCAGCGCAGAGGGGAGGTCTCTGGTGGACGAGCAGTACGTC. This codes for CASSAEGRSLVDEQYV.

This clonotype was recorded many times. The V gene is TRBV12-3 or TRBV12-4, the J gene TRBJ2-7; 15 bases map to TRBD2. V gave up 4 bases and J gave up 0 bases; unmatched junction bases: 4. This CDR3 is 17 amino acids long. The CDR3 nucleotides are TGTGCCAGCAGTTCGGGACTAGCGGGAGGATCCTCCTACGAGCAGTACTTC. It specifies CASSSGLAGGSSYEQYF.

This clonotype was seen more than once but under ten times. V and J are TRBV6-4 and TRBJ2-7, with 8 bases identical to TRBD2. The V and J ends lost 5 bases and 3 bases, in that order; junction bases with no gene match: 6. This CDR3 has 14 amino acids. Germline V CDR1 and CDR2: MRHNA, SNTAGT. CDR3 sequence reads: CASSLLAGLYEQYV. The CDR3 DNA follows: TGTGCCAGCAGTCTCTTAGCGGGACTCTACGAGCAGTACGTC.

This clonotype was detected a few times. V and J are TRBV29-1 and TRBJ2-6, with D possibly being TRBD1 or TRBD2 (5 bases each). Trimming left V 5 bases short and J 0 bases short, with 11 bases between. The CDR3 is 15 residues long. The germline gives CDR1 SQVTM, CDR2 ANQGSEA. CDR3 amino acids: CSVSQGPSGANVLTF. The CDR3 nucleotides read TGCAGCGTTAGCCAGGGACCCTCTGGGGCCAACGTCCTGACTTTC.

This clonotype was recorded at least ten times. The chain carries TRBV15 and TRBJ2-7, with TRBD1 identical over 9 bases. Germline CDR1 reads LNHNV; CDR2 reads YYDKDF (reference sequence). The CDR3 contains 15 residues. The ends lost 0 bases at V and 4 bases at J; junction bases unmatched: 4. The CDR3 bases are TGTGCCACCAGCAGAGATTTGACAGGGGGTTACGAGCAGTACTTC. It yields the protein CATSRDLTGGYEQYF.

This clonotype appeared many times. The chain combines TRBV28 with TRBJ2-7, with 11 positions matching TRBD2. The CDR3 contains 17 residues. Germline CDR1 and CDR2: MDHEN and SYDVKM. The V segment lost 4 bases and the J segment 6 bases; nucleotides outside the gene matches: 14. This CDR3 is CASSSLRSQTSGTEQYV. CDR3 sequence (DNA): TGTGCCAGCAGTTCCCTACGCTCACAGACTAGCGGGACCGAGCAGTACGTC.

This clonotype occurred once. This chain links TRBV30 with TRBJ1-2, with TRBD1 identical over 10 bases. This CDR3 is built from 14 residues. After removal of 7 bases from V and 6 bases from J, the junction contained 11 bases not matched to a gene. Germline V lookup: CDR1 GTSNPN, CDR2 SVGIG (reference sequence). CDR3: CASEASGTGDGYTF. The CDR3 bases are TGTGCCTCGGAAGCCTCCGGGACAGGGGATGGCTACACCTTC.

V and J are TRBV30 and TRBJ1-5, with D unclear. CDR1 and CDR2 from the germline V gene are GTSNPN and SVGIG (reference sequence). CDR3 size: 17 residues. Trimming pared 0 bases from V and 6 bases from J, leaving 21 bases between. CDR3 residues: CAWSVRSGRRESQPQHF. CDR3 DNA sequence: TGTGCCTGGAGTGTTAGGTCAGGTCGCCGGGAATCTCAGCCCCAGCATTTT. Drawing the rest from reference TRBV30 and TRBJ1-5, the complete variable domain is SQTIHQWPATLVQPVGSPLSLECTVEGTSNPNLYWYRQAAGRGLQLLFYSVGIGQISSEVPQNLSASRPQDRQFILSSKKLLLSDSGFYLCAWSVRSGRRESQPQHFGDGTRLSIL.

This clonotype was observed a handful of times. This chain joins TRBV19 and TRBJ2-3, with 15 bases fitting TRBD2. The trim removed 5 bases at V and 3 bases at J, leaving 9 bases unmatched. Germline CDR1 LNHDA, CDR2 SQIVND (reference sequence). This CDR3 spans 18 amino acids. Here the CDR3 reads CASSFLPGLAGGTDTQYF. The CDR3 DNA reads as TGTGCCAGTAGTTTCCTCCCGGGACTAGCGGGAGGTACAGATACGCAGTATTTT. Together with reference TRBV19 and TRBJ2-3, the CDR3 gives the full variable domain: DGGITQSPKYLFRKEGQNVTLSCEQNLNHDAMYWYRQDPGQGLRLIYYSQIVNDFQKGDIAEGYSVSREKKESFPLTVTSAQKNPTAFYLCASSFLPGLAGGTDTQYFGPGTRLTVL.

This clonotype was seen a few times. The chain is built from TRBV20-1 and TRBJ2-1; D may be TRBD2 (7 bases). The V gene's germline CDR1 is DFQATT and CDR2 SNEGSKA (reference sequence). The CDR3 runs 15 residues. Trimming cost V 3 bases and J 6 bases, with 18 bases left between them. The CDR3 nucleotides are TGCAGTGCTAGGGCAGGGGCGGGAGTTTTCAATGAGCAGTTCTTC. It yields the protein CSARAGAGVFNEQFF.

This clonotype was detected ten times or more. The chain carries TRBV3-1 and TRBJ2-5; 9 bases align to TRBD2. CDR3 length: 15 residues. Unmatched junction bases numbered 1, after V lost 1 base and J lost 1 base. Germline V gives CDR1 LGHDT, CDR2 YNNKEL (reference sequence). CDR3 residues: CASSQGAGGQETQYF. CDR3 bases: TGTGCCAGCAGCCAAGGAGCGGGGGGCCAAGAGACCCAGTACTTC.

The sample holds a few counts of this clonotype. The chain uses TRBV5-1 and TRBJ1-2; weak D call: TRBD1 (5 bases). V lost 2 bases and J 4 bases, leaving 12 bases between the germline ends. CDR3 size: 14 residues. CDR1 and CDR2 from the germline V gene are SGHRS and YFSETQ. The CDR3 coding sequence is TGCGCCAGCAGCTTTGAGGACATCCGCTATGGCTACACCTTC. Translated: CASSFEDIRYGYTF.

At least ten counts were recorded for this clonotype. The V and J genes are TRBV20-1 and TRBJ2-5; TRBD2 aligns across 11 bases. The CDR3 is 15 amino acids. The junction had 8 bases not matched to a gene; V was cut back by 3 bases and J by 5 bases. Germline loops: CDR1 DFQATT, CDR2 SNEGSKA (reference sequence). The DNA for the CDR3 is TGCAGTGCTAGGCCACTAGCGGGAGTAGTTGAGACCCAGTACTTC. It encodes CSARPLAGVVETQYF.

This clonotype occurred many times. The chain is built from TRBV19 and TRBJ1-5; D gene unclear. The V gene's germline CDR1 is LNHDA and CDR2 SQIVND (reference sequence). The CDR3 totals 16 residues. Trimming removed 3 bases from V and 0 bases from J, with 12 bases in between. CDR3 sequence: CASSIGGLGSNQPQHF. The CDR3 nucleotides are TGTGCCAGTAGTATTGGTGGGCTCGGTAGCAATCAGCCCCAGCATTTT.

This clonotype was counted at least ten times. This CDR3 reads CASSYPVGVRSSYNSPLHF. The CDR3 nucleotides are TGTGCCAGCAGTTACCCCGTGGGGGTACGCAGCTCCTATAATTCACCCCTCCACTTT. The chain links TRBV6-2 or TRBV6-3 to TRBJ1-6, with D perhaps matching TRBD1 (5 bases). From germline, CDR1 is MNHEY and CDR2 SVGEGT. V was pared by 2 bases and J by 0 bases, with 17 bases between. This CDR3 region has 19 residues.

This clonotype has just a few counts. The chain employs TRBV24-1 and TRBJ2-1; the match to TRBD2 covers 12 bases. V lost 4 bases to trimming and J lost 5 bases; unmatched junction nucleotides: 11. The CDR3 covers 18 residues. Germline loops: CDR1 KGHDR, CDR2 SFDVKD. CDR3 loop: CATSDAGTSGRSHNEQFF. In DNA form, the CDR3 reads TGTGCCACCAGTGACGCCGGGACTAGCGGGCGGAGTCACAATGAGCAGTTCTTC.

The V call is TRBV5-6, the J call TRBJ1-3, with a possible D match to TRBD1 (5 bases). CDR1 SGHDT and CDR2 YYEEEE come from the germline V gene. This CDR3 region has 17 residues. V dropped 5 bases and J dropped 3 bases, with 21 bases sitting between them. CDR3 sequence (DNA): TGTGCCAGCAGTTCGCTTGTGGTAGGGGCCGATGGAAACACCATATATTTT. As protein: CASSSLVVGADGNTIYF.

The chain recombines TRBV19 with TRBJ2-1, with TRBD2 identical over 11 bases. The CDR3 extends over 17 amino acids. V lost 5 bases to trimming and J lost 6 bases; unmatched junction nucleotides: 12. Germline V CDR1 and CDR2: LNHDA, SQIVND (reference sequence). The CDR3 region is CASSSTSGNFFVNEQFF. DNA for the CDR3: TGTGCCAGTAGTTCGACTAGCGGGAACTTTTTCGTCAATGAGCAGTTCTTC.

In its sample, this clonotype was seen many times. The chain combines TRBV30 with TRBJ1-1, with 8 bases lining up with TRBD1. The CDR3 totals 15 residues. Per germline, CDR1 GTSNPN and CDR2 SVGIG (reference sequence). Germline trimming cut 1 base from V and 4 bases from J; bases unmatched to any gene: 8. The CDR3 here is CAWSETGGLGTEAFF. Here the CDR3 DNA reads TGTGCCTGGAGTGAAACAGGGGGTCTCGGCACTGAAGCTTTCTTT.

The V call is TRBV10-2, the J call TRBJ2-7; 14 bases are shared with TRBD2. The CDR3 has 16 amino acids. V shed 6 bases and J 3 bases; nucleotides not matched to a gene: 7. Germline CDR1 reads WSHSY; CDR2 reads SAAADI. The CDR3 is CASSPGTSGRNYEQYV. In DNA, the CDR3 is TGCGCCAGCAGCCCCGGGACTAGCGGGAGAAACTACGAGCAGTACGTC.